This TCR beta chain was recorded in a study of molecular identifiers for immune sequencing clone quantification. This clonotype was counted between two and nine times. Trimming removed 5 bases from V and 6 bases from J; junction bases left unmatched: 6. The CDR3 has 15 residues. Germline V gives CDR1 SGHTA, CDR2 FQGNSA. TCRdb re-analysed the PCR reads in MiXCR, keeping a single row per CDR3 protein. The sample has approximately 590,000 distinct CDR3 sequences; 25% are singletons. Sequencing input: naive CD8+ T cells from blood, with Jurkat cell RNA spiked in. Indicated subset: FACS-sorted CD8+CD4-CCR7+CD45RA+ naive T cells. This chain uses TRBV7-2 with TRBJ2-1; 11 bases match TRBD2. This clonotype originated in a human donor in good health. Some libraries in this study had Jurkat cell RNA spiked in. CDR3 DNA sequence: TGTGCCAGCAGCGTTAGCGGGGGGGCCTCCAATGAGCAGTTCTTC. As protein: CASSVSGGASNEQFF.